Listed here are 10 T cell receptor beta chains from one sample, sequenced in a study of blood T cells in healthy people across ages. A second PCR of roughly 7 to 11 cycles used a sample-barcoded 5' primer and a J-beta primer mix. TCRdb passed the 5' RACE reads through MiXCR, listing each CDR3 protein once. This sample has about 1.6 million distinct CDR3 sequences, with about 35% found just once. Sequenced sample: blood. The receptors derive from a woman in her twenties or thirties in good health.

This clonotype was seen at least ten times. The V and J genes are TRBV3-1 and TRBJ2-3, with 8 bases matching TRBD1. The CDR3 contains 15 residues. V lost 4 bases and J lost 0; bases outside the gene matches: 3. Per the germline V gene, CDR1 is LGHDT and CDR2 is YNNKEL (reference sequence). The CDR3 protein is CASSLRDRSTDTQYF. The CDR3, as DNA: TGTGCCAGCAGCCTCCGGGACAGGAGCACAGATACGCAGTATTTT.

This clonotype has at least ten counts. This sequence joins TRBV3-1 and TRBJ2-1; D is unresolved. V dropped 4 bases and J dropped 6 bases, with 10 bases sitting between them. This CDR3 region has 13 residues. Germline CDR1 and CDR2: LGHDT and YNNKEL (reference sequence). The CDR3 here is CASSPALGNEQFF. Written as DNA, the CDR3 is TGTGCCAGCAGCCCTGCCCTGGGCAATGAGCAGTTCTTC.

This clonotype was seen a single time. A single base separates this from a much larger clone, so it may be a read error. This chain links TRBV29-1 with TRBJ2-1, with TRBD2 matching over 9 bases. The CDR3 totals 15 residues. J lost 2 bases, V lost 3 bases, and 5 bases had no gene match. Germline V lookup: CDR1 SQVTM, CDR2 ANQGSEA. CDR3 coding DNA: TGCAGCGTTGATGGAGCGGGGGGACCCTACAATGAGCAGTTCTTC. Protein product: CSVDGAGGPYNEQFF.

This clonotype was recorded a few times. V and J are TRBV7-3 and TRBJ1-1; D is uncertain. V lost 3 bases and J 1 base, leaving 3 bases between the germline ends. CDR1 SGHTA and CDR2 FQGTGA come from the germline V gene. The CDR3 is 12 residues long. CDR3 in amino acids: CASSFRNTEAFF. The CDR3 nucleotides read TGTGCCAGCAGCTTTAGGAACACTGAAGCTTTCTTT.

V and J are TRBV7-9 and TRBJ2-4; D not resolved. The J call may be incorrect, as the DNA end agrees better with TRBJ2-7. The CDR3 is 14 amino acids. Per the germline V gene, CDR1 is SEHNR and CDR2 is FQNEAQ (reference sequence). CDR3: CASSLRSLSYEQYF. DNA of the CDR3: TGTGCCAGCAGCCTCCGGTCCTTATCCTACGAGCAGTACTTC.

This clonotype was detected many times. The chain recombines TRBV20-1 with TRBJ1-2; D is possibly TRBD1 (6 bases). CDR3 size: 14 residues. Germline V gene lookup returns CDR1 DFQATT and CDR2 SNEGSKA (reference sequence). V dropped 5 bases and J dropped 0 bases, with 13 bases sitting between them. The CDR3: CSASIAGANYGYTF. In DNA form, the CDR3 reads TGCAGTGCTTCCATTGCAGGGGCTAACTATGGCTACACCTTC.

The chain combines TRBV3-1 with TRBJ2-5; maybe TRBD1 (7 bases). This CDR3 contains 14 residues. V was pared by 3 bases and J by 5 bases, with 13 bases between. The germline gives CDR1 LGHDT, CDR2 YNNKEL (reference sequence). CDR3 nucleotide sequence: TGTGCCAGCAGCCAGGGACAGAGCGGGGAGACCCAGTACTTC. It specifies CASSQGQSGETQYF.

This clonotype was seen more than once but under ten times. V and J are TRBV29-1 and TRBJ1-6; D is ambiguous. V was pared by 4 bases and J by 7 bases, with 20 bases between. Germline V gene lookup returns CDR1 SQVTM and CDR2 ANQGSEA. The CDR3 totals 16 residues. For the CDR3, the DNA is TGCAGCGTTGTTAGGGTCGGGCACGGAGAGAATTCACCCCTCCACTTT. Its protein is CSVVRVGHGENSPLHF.

V is TRBV7-2 and J is TRBJ1-6, with D hard to call. This CDR3 is built from 14 residues. Trimming took off 2 bases at V and 4 bases at J, with 6 bases between the two ends. Germline V CDR1 and CDR2: SGHTA, FQGNSA. This chain's CDR3 is CASSLLVYNSPLHF. The CDR3 bases are TGTGCCAGCAGCTTATTAGTTTATAATTCACCCCTCCACTTT.

This clonotype was seen a few times. CDR3 DNA sequence: TGCAGTGCCGGGACTTTGCCAGAGACCCAGTACTTC. This gives the protein CSAGTLPETQYF. The chain employs TRBV20-1 and TRBJ2-5, with D possibly being TRBD2 (6 bases). The V gene's germline CDR1 is DFQATT and CDR2 SNEGSKA (reference sequence). Between the trimmed V and J ends, which lost 6 bases and 4 bases, there was a span of 12 bases. This CDR3 has 12 residues.